This T cell receptor (beta chain) was identified in a study of graft-versus-host responses after intestinal transplantation. Across the study: Multivisceral, liver-intestinal, or isolated intestinal grafts were transplanted into recipients. Every recipient underwent anti-thymocyte globulin induction, then tacrolimus and steroids for 3 to 4 years. Study results and caveats: With peak circulating GvH clone levels came an association with early post-transplant HvG declines. Recipient-marrow GvH clones were detected, some having first appeared in ileum or blood.

The ends were cut back, 4 bases at V and 1 base at J, with 23 bases in the middle. The CDR3 runs 19 residues. From germline, CDR1 is LNHDA and CDR2 SQIVND (reference sequence). A word on this clone: Antigen specificity is unknown.

Repertoires were generated with immunoSEQ multiplex PCR, while TCRdb's copy carries only in-frame clones and drops some. This repertoire shows roughly 53,000 clones, about 90% found once; its top ten account for 5% to 7%. Sequencing used PBMCs, obtained around 95 weeks after intestinal transplant. This chain connects TRBV19 to TRBJ2-4; a possible D gene is TRBD2 (6 bases). This TCR came from a human patient who received an intestinal transplant, so some T cells may come from the graft donor. CDR3 residues: CASSRGRIQGGFAKNIQYF. The CDR3 DNA follows: TGTGCCAGTAGTAGAGGGCGAATTCAGGGAGGTTTTGCCAAAAACATTCAGTACTTC. Filled out from reference TRBV19 and TRBJ2-4, the complete variable domain reads DGGITQSPKYLFRKEGQNVTLSCEQNLNHDAMYWYRQDPGQGLRLIYYSQIVNDFQKGDIAEGYSVSREKKESFPLTVTSAQKNPTAFYLCASSRGRIQGGFAKNIQYFGAGTRLSVL.